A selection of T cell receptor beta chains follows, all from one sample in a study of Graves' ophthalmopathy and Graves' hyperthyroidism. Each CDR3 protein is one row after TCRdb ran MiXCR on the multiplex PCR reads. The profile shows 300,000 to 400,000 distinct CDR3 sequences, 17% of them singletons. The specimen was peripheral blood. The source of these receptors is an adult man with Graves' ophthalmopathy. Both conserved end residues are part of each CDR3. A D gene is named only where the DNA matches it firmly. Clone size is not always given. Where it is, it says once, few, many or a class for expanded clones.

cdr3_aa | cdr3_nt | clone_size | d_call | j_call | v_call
CAKRQGVNYGYTF | TGTGCCAAGAGACAGGGGGTAAACTATGGCTACACCTTC | many | TRBD1 | TRBJ1-2 | TRBV7-2
CASSQDPTTSSETQYF | TGCGCCAGCAGCCAAGATCCCACGACTAGTTCTGAGACCCAGTACTTC | many | . | TRBJ2-5 | TRBV4-1
CASSARGTGELFF | TGTGCCAGCAGCGCTAGGGGGACCGGGGAGCTGTTTTTT | many | . | TRBJ2-2 | TRBV7-2
CASSYDREGINSGNTISF | TGTGCCAGCAGTTACGACAGGGAAGGGATAAACTCTGGAAACACCATATCTTTT | . | TRBD1 | TRBJ1-3 | TRBV6-2/TRBV6-3
CASSLVTQAASAVYGYTF | TGTGCCAGCAGCTTAGTGACTCAGGCCGCCTCGGCTGTGTATGGCTACACCTTC | many | . | TRBJ1-2 | TRBV7-8
CASSLMLGAIVYEQYF | TGTGCCAGCAGCTTAATGCTGGGGGCGATCGTCTACGAGCAGTACTTC | many | . | TRBJ2-7 | TRBV11-1
CASSAGTGRTEAFF | TGTGCCAGCTCAGCCGGGACAGGGAGGACTGAAGCTTTCTTT | . | TRBD1 | TRBJ1-1 | TRBV18
CASSSSSGYETQYF | TGTGCCAGCAGCTCTTCTAGCGGGTACGAGACCCAGTACTTC | . | TRBD2 | TRBJ2-5 | TRBV7-2
CASSLAGGATGELFF | TGTGCCAGCAGCTTAGCCGGTGGGGCCACCGGGGAGCTGTTTTTT | many | . | TRBJ2-2 | TRBV7-8
CASSLEGVSDTQYF | TGTGCCAGCAGTCTCGAAGGAGTATCAGATACGCAGTATTTT | many | . | TRBJ2-3 | TRBV28
CASSYGPDREETQYF | TGTGCCAGCAGTTACGGTCCGGATAGGGAGGAGACCCAGTACTTC | . | . | TRBJ2-5 | TRBV6-5
CASSETRNTEAFF | TGTGCCAGCAGTGAAACCAGAAACACTGAAGCTTTCTTT | many | . | TRBJ1-1 | TRBV6-1
CASSLSGTNNSPLHF | TGTGCCAGCAGCCTTTCGGGGACAAATAATTCACCCCTCCACTTT | many | . | TRBJ1-6 | TRBV28
CASSFGGQAFF | TGTGCCAGCAGTTTCGGGGGGCAAGCTTTCTTT | many | . | TRBJ1-1 | TRBV27
CASSLTPRIRGGYTF | TGTGCCAGCAGCTTAACCCCCCGTATAAGGGGGGGCTACACCTTC | . | . | TRBJ1-2 | TRBV7-3
CASSTNRLALPALGANVLTF | TGTGCCAGCAGTACGAACCGACTAGCCCTCCCCGCGTTGGGGGCCAACGTCCTGACTTTC | many | TRBD2 | TRBJ2-6 | TRBV6-6
CSVRASSLNTEAFF | TGCAGCGTCCGGGCCTCGAGCTTGAACACTGAAGCTTTCTTT | many | . | TRBJ1-1 | TRBV29-1
CASSEAIGDRGTEAFF | TGTGCCAGCAGTGAAGCGATCGGGGACAGGGGCACTGAAGCTTTCTTT | . | TRBD1 | TRBJ1-1 | TRBV6-1
CASSPGLAGVPNTGELFF | TGTGCCAGCAGCCCGGGACTAGCGGGGGTACCGAACACCGGGGAGCTGTTTTTT | many | TRBD2 | TRBJ2-2 | TRBV7-8
CSARDGAGNSYEQYF | TGCAGTGCTAGAGATGGGGCAGGGAACTCCTACGAGCAGTACTTC | many | . | TRBJ2-7 | TRBV20-1
CASRHAGTGGGYGYTF | TGTGCCAGCAGGCACGCTGGGACAGGGGGCGGCTATGGCTACACCTTC | many | TRBD1 | TRBJ1-2 | TRBV12-3/TRBV12-4
CASSHSRGEYQETQYF | TGTGCCAGCAGCCATAGCAGGGGGGAGTACCAAGAGACCCAGTACTTC | many | . | TRBJ2-5 | TRBV7-9
CASRPLNSLKNTEAFF | TGTGCCAGCAGACCCCTCAACAGCCTGAAGAACACTGAAGCTTTCTTT | many | . | TRBJ1-1 | TRBV12-3/TRBV12-4
CASSLPAPGSKYGYTF | TGTGCCAGCAGTCTCCCAGCCCCGGGATCAAAGTATGGCTACACCTTC | . | . | TRBJ1-2 | TRBV28
CASSQVRENTGELFF | TGCGCCAGCAGCCAAGTGAGGGAGAACACCGGGGAGCTGTTTTTT | . | . | TRBJ2-2 | TRBV4-1
CASSNKDSLINYGYTF | TGCGCCAGCAGCAACAAGGACAGCCTTATTAACTATGGCTACACCTTC | many | . | TRBJ1-2 | TRBV5-1
CASSLVQGAEAFF | TGTGCCAGCAGTTTAGTACAGGGGGCCGAAGCTTTCTTT | many | TRBD1 | TRBJ1-1 | TRBV28